There are a few counts of the clone carrying this TCR beta chain. Its target is not known. Isolation of naive CD8 T cells was achieved by sorting on a CD8+CD4-CCR7+CD45RA+ phenotype. This specimen belongs to a study of molecular identifiers for immune sequencing clone quantification. General study points: With a barcode shared among identical TCR molecules, highly expanded clone sizes could be underestimated. In naive cells, under 1% of molecules belonged to clones above 20 RNA copies, against over 99% in effector cells.

TCRdb reanalysed the PCR reads using MiXCR and keeps one entry per CDR3 protein. This sample has nearly 650,000 distinct CDR3 sequences, with less than 30% found just once. Sequencing was performed on naive CD8+ T cells from blood, with Jurkat cell RNA spiked in. This sample's subset: FACS-sorted CD8+CD4-CCR7+CD45RA+ naive T cells. The sequence was collected from a human donor in good health. Some libraries in this study had Jurkat cell RNA spiked in.

For the CDR3, the DNA is TGTGCCAGTTCAGGGGAATGGAGCAATCAGCCCCAGCATTTT. Translating gives CASSGEWSNQPQHF. The chain couples TRBV19 to TRBJ1-5; D possibly corresponds to TRBD1 (6 bases). The V gene's germline CDR1 is LNHDA and CDR2 SQIVND (reference sequence). The CDR3 extends over 14 amino acids. V dropped 8 bases and J dropped 1 base, with 12 bases sitting between them.